This is a list of T cell receptor beta chains from one sample in a study of blood T cell repertoires in COVID-19. The assay was immunoSEQ multiplex PCR, and TCRdb's table has in-frame clones only and misses some. There are roughly 21,000 clones in the sample; about 83% occur only once, and roughly 7% lies in the top ten. The sequenced sample consisted of peripheral blood. These receptors were taken from a human donor in a cohort sampled during active COVID-19. Both conserved end residues are part of each CDR3. D genes are given only for firm matches. Only some rows state a clone size, as once, few, many or a class for expanded clones.

v_call	clone_size	j_call	d_call	cdr3_nt	cdr3_aa
TRBV7-9	NA	TRBJ2-1	NA	TGTGCCAGCAGCTTAGTAGGGGATGAGCAGTTCTTC	CASSLVGDEQFF
TRBV7-9	NA	TRBJ2-5	NA	TGTGCCAGCAGGGACTTTGAGACCCAGTACTTC	CASRDFETQYF
TRBV18	NA	TRBJ1-3	NA	TGTGCCAGCTCACCATCCGTCCTTGGAAACACCATATATTTT	CASSPSVLGNTIYF
TRBV4-3	NA	TRBJ2-1	NA	TGCGCCAGCAGCCAAGGAGGGAGGAATGAGCAGTTCTTC	CASSQGGRNEQFF
TRBV5-1	few	TRBJ2-7	TRBD2	TGCGCCAGCAGCTTGGGGACTAGCGGGGGCTCCTACGAGCAGTACTTC	CASSLGTSGGSYEQYF
TRBV5-1	NA	TRBJ2-7	TRBD1	TGCGCCAGCCGCTCCGGGACAGGCTCCTACGAGCAGTACTTC	CASRSGTGSYEQYF
TRBV19	NA	TRBJ1-1	NA	TGTGCCAGTAGTATGTCGGGAGACACTGAAGCTTTCTTT	CASSMSGDTEAFF
TRBV28	NA	TRBJ1-2	NA	TGTGCCAGCAGTTTATCGGCAGTGGAGAACTATGGCTACACCTTC	CASSLSAVENYGYTF
TRBV19	few	TRBJ1-6	NA	TGTGCCAGTAGTATACGGGACACCTCCTTTAGCTCCTATAATTCACCCCTCCACTTT	CASSIRDTSFSSYNSPLHF
TRBV5-5	NA	TRBJ2-2	NA	TGTGCCAGCAGCGACGGAGGCTTGACGAACACCGGGGAGCTGTTTTTT	CASSDGGLTNTGELFF
TRBV5-6	NA	TRBJ1-3	NA	TGTGCCAGCAGCTTGCGGTCCGGCGGAGTCTCTGGAAACACCATATATTTT	CASSLRSGGVSGNTIYF
TRBV6-2/TRBV6-3	NA	TRBJ2-5	TRBD1	TGTGCCAGCAGTATAACCGGGACAGTAGAGACCCAGTACTTC	CASSITGTVETQYF
TRBV7-9	NA	TRBJ2-7	TRBD2	TGTGCCAGCAGTTTAGGACTAGCGGGAACCTACGAGCAGTACTTC	CASSLGLAGTYEQYF
TRBV10-1	NA	TRBJ2-7	TRBD1	TGCGCCAGCAGAGGGGGACAGGGACCTTCCTACGAGCAGTACTTC	CASRGGQGPSYEQYF
TRBV4-2	NA	TRBJ2-3	TRBD2	TGTGCCAGCAGCCGGGGACTAGCGGCATCCACAGATACGCAGTATTTT	CASSRGLAASTDTQYF
TRBV5-6	NA	TRBJ2-1	TRBD1	TGTGCCAGCAGCTTGACGGGACAGGGCGGAAATGAGCAGTTCTTC	CASSLTGQGGNEQFF
TRBV3-1/TRBV3-2	NA	TRBJ1-1	NA	TGTGCCAGCACCCTTACTACAGGGTATACTGAAGCTTTCTTT	CASTLTTGYTEAFF
TRBV6-2/TRBV6-3	NA	TRBJ1-5	TRBD1	TGTGCCAGCAGTTATCGACAGGGTTCCAATCAGCCCCAGCATTTT	CASSYRQGSNQPQHF
TRBV18	NA	TRBJ1-1	NA	TGTGCCAGCTCACCAGACATGAACACTGAAGCTTTCTTT	CASSPDMNTEAFF
TRBV6-5	NA	TRBJ2-7	TRBD1	TGTGCCAGCAGGACAGGGACCTCCTACGAGCAGTACTTC	CASRTGTSYEQYF
TRBV10-3	NA	TRBJ2-2	TRBD1	TGTGCCATCACTGGACAGGCCGGGGCCACCGGGGAGCTGTTTTTT	CAITGQAGATGELFF
TRBV6-2/TRBV6-3	NA	TRBJ1-2	NA	TGTGCCAGCAGTTACCAGAGACCCACGGAGAGCTACACCTTC	CASSYQRPTESYTF
TRBV13	NA	TRBJ1-1	NA	TGTGCCAGCAGATTGGCCAGGAACACTGAAGCTTTCTTT	CASRLARNTEAFF
TRBV7-2	few	TRBJ2-1	TRBD2	TGTGCCAGCAGCCCTGCAACGGGGGGTGAGCAGTTCTTC	CASSPATGGEQFF
TRBV5-1	NA	TRBJ2-3	TRBD2	TGCGCCAGCAGTCAACAGCGGGGTGGAGTAGATACGCAGTATTTT	CASSQQRGGVDTQYF
TRBV5-6	NA	TRBJ2-3	TRBD1	TGTGCCAGCAGCCCCTCGGGACAGGGAAGAGATACGCAGTATTTT	CASSPSGQGRDTQYF
TRBV5-4	NA	TRBJ2-2	TRBD1	TGTGCCAGCAGGAAGGGACAGGGAACCGGGGAGCTGTTTTTT	CASRKGQGTGELFF
TRBV5-1	NA	TRBJ2-5	TRBD1	TGCGCCAGCAGCCTAGGGACAGGGTTGGAGACCCAGTACTTC	CASSLGTGLETQYF
TRBV7-3	NA	TRBJ2-7	NA	TGTGCCAGCAGCTTAGAATCGGTGACGGGGGAGCAGTACTTC	CASSLESVTGEQYF
TRBV24-1	NA	TRBJ1-2	NA	TGTGCCACCAGTGATTTCGGCAGGGGCTATGGCTACACCTTC	CATSDFGRGYGYTF
TRBV11-2	NA	TRBJ1-3	NA	TGTGCCAGCAGTGGGACTTATGGAAACACCATATATTTT	CASSGTYGNTIYF
TRBV6-5	NA	TRBJ2-5	NA	TGTGCCAGCAGCAAGACCGGGTCCTCGTTGACCCAGTACTTC	CASSKTGSSLTQYF
TRBV5-1	once	TRBJ1-1	NA	TGCGCCAGCAGCCGAGGTGAGGGATCGGAAGCTTTCTTT	CASSRGEGSEAFF
TRBV19	NA	TRBJ2-5	NA	TGTGCCAGTAGTATTCCTAGAGAAGAGACCCAGTACTTC	CASSIPREETQYF
TRBV3-1/TRBV3-2	NA	TRBJ1-2	NA	TGTGCCAGCAGCCAAAGGGGTCACTATGGCTACACCTTC	CASSQRGHYGYTF
TRBV5-6	NA	TRBJ1-1	NA	TGTGCCAGCAGCTTGGTCCAGGGGCTAGCTTTCTTT	CASSLVQGLAFF
TRBV9	NA	TRBJ2-5	NA	TGTGCCAGCAGCCCGAGCGGAGGGCAAGAGACCCAGTACTTC	CASSPSGGQETQYF
TRBV3-1/TRBV3-2	NA	TRBJ2-3	NA	TGTGCCAGCAGCCAAGATCCCGGATTCGTGCGGGATACGCAGTATTTT	CASSQDPGFVRDTQYF
TRBV15	NA	TRBJ2-5	TRBD2	TGTGCCACCAGCATTTCTAGCGGGGGGGGCGAGACCCGGTACTTC	CATSISSGGGETRYF
TRBV5-8	NA	TRBJ1-1	NA	TGTGCCAGCAGCTTGGAGCAAAACACTGAAGCTTTCTTT	CASSLEQNTEAFF
TRBV19	NA	TRBJ1-1	NA	TGTGCCAGTAGTATGCCCCGAAGCTTCCCGCGGGGTGAAGCTTTCTTT	CASSMPRSFPRGEAFF
TRBV5-6	NA	TRBJ2-5	NA	TGTGCCAGCAGCCCAGGACAGAGCGAGACCCAGTACTTC	CASSPGQSETQYF
TRBV29-1	NA	TRBJ1-1	NA	TGCAGCGTTCGGGAAGACCCGAACACTGAAGCTTTCTTT	CSVREDPNTEAFF
TRBV18	NA	TRBJ2-7	TRBD1	TGTGCCAGCTCGCCCGGGGACAGCTCCTACGAGCAGTACTTC	CASSPGDSSYEQYF
TRBV7-2	once	TRBJ1-1	TRBD1	TGTGCCAGCAGCCCCCCCCGGGACAGCGGTAGGACTGAAGCTTTCTTT	CASSPPRDSGRTEAFF
TRBV19	NA	TRBJ2-3	NA	TGTGCCAGTAAAGACAGAAGCACAGATACGCAGTATTTT	CASKDRSTDTQYF
TRBV27	NA	TRBJ1-2	TRBD1	TGTGCCAGCAGTTCTCAGGGACAGGGGTGGATGGGGTATGGCTACACCTTC	CASSSQGQGWMGYGYTF
TRBV28	once	TRBJ1-5	NA	TGTGCCAGCAGTCCGGGGACACCCTATAGCAATCAGCCCCAGCATTTT	CASSPGTPYSNQPQHF
TRBV5-6	NA	TRBJ1-1	NA	TGTGCCAGCAGCCCTCAGGGTACTGAAGCTTTCTTT	CASSPQGTEAFF
TRBV12-3/TRBV12-4	NA	TRBJ1-1	NA	TGTGCCAGCAGTTTCCAGGGAATGGCTGAAGCTTTCTTT	CASSFQGMAEAFF
TRBV19	NA	TRBJ1-1	NA	TGTGCCAGTTCGGGACAACGCCGGACTGAAGCTTTCTTT	CASSGQRRTEAFF
TRBV13	NA	TRBJ2-3	TRBD2	TGTGCCAGCAGCCCACCCAGCCAGCGGGGTACAGATACGCAGTATTTT	CASSPPSQRGTDTQYF
TRBV18	NA	TRBJ1-1	NA	TGTGCCAGCTCACCAAGGGGACACGAAGCTTTCTTT	CASSPRGHEAFF
TRBV7-2	NA	TRBJ2-5	TRBD2	TGTGCCAGCAGCCCCTTTCGGGGGGTCCAAGAGACCCAGTACTTC	CASSPFRGVQETQYF
TRBV10-3	NA	TRBJ2-3	NA	TGTGCCATCAGTGAGGGGGGCCGCACAGATACGCAGTATTTT	CAISEGGRTDTQYF
TRBV30	NA	TRBJ1-1	NA	TGTGCCTGGAACCCACCGGGGACACCGAGGGAAGCTTTCTTT	CAWNPPGTPREAFF
TRBV24-1	NA	TRBJ1-2	NA	TGTGCCACCAGTGAACAGGACTATGGCTACACCTTC	CATSEQDYGYTF
TRBV7-9	NA	TRBJ1-6	NA	TGTGCCAGCAGCGTCCTTAATTCACCCCTCCACTTT	CASSVLNSPLHF
TRBV2	NA	TRBJ2-1	NA	TGTGCCAGCAGTGTTAGTAGGAGGGATGAGCAGTTCTTC	CASSVSRRDEQFF